The TCR beta chain described here comes from a study of blood T cell repertoires in COVID-19. The CDR3 is made up of 14 amino acids. Trimming stripped 3 bases from V and 4 bases from J, with 12 bases between. Germline loops: CDR1 KGHSH, CDR2 LQKENI. This clone was observed a few times. Using immunoSEQ multiplex PCR, the repertoire was profiled, and TCRdb retains in-frame clones only, with some absent. In the table there are about 100,000 clones, about 77% of which are singletons. The chain combines TRBV18 with TRBJ1-2, with a possible D match to TRBD1 (6 bases). Sequenced input: peripheral blood. The origin of this receptor is a woman in her 70s with acute or convalescent COVID-19. The CDR3 DNA reads TGTGCCAGCTCACCCCAGGGGCGAGGCTATGGCTACACCTTC. Amino acid sequence: CASSPQGRGYGYTF.